This entry lists 25 T cell receptor beta chains sequenced from one sample in a study of OX40 agonist ivuxolimab in advanced cancers. Produced via immunoSEQ multiplex PCR; TCRdb's table is partial and in-frame only. The table lists tens of thousands of clones, around 80% of them singletons. The sample was CD4+ or CD8+ T cells sorted from blood, taken in a trial of the OX40 agonist ivuxolimab. These receptor sequences come from an adult with an advanced solid tumor such as melanoma, head and neck, liver or kidney cancer.

The chain employs TRBV6-5 and TRBJ1-2; 7 nucleotides agree with TRBD1. CDR3 length: 13 residues. V shed 2 bases and J 5 bases; nucleotides not matched to a gene: 2. Germline V gives CDR1 MNHEY, CDR2 SVGAGI. This CDR3 reads CASSYAQGYGYTF. For the CDR3, the DNA is TGTGCCAGCAGTTACGCACAGGGGTATGGCTACACCTTC.

The chain recombines TRBV4-1 with TRBJ2-1; 7 positions match TRBD1. The CDR3 has 18 residues. The germline V gene encodes CDR1 MGHRA and CDR2 YSYEKL. V was clipped by 2 bases and J by 1 base; unmatched bases: 11. The CDR3 DNA sequence: TGCGCCAGCAGCCAACCTAAGACTGGGACAGCGTCCTACAATGAGCAGTTCTTC. Amino acid sequence: CASSQPKTGTASYNEQFF.

A word on this clone: The sample contains more than one DNA sequence encoding this CDR3. This chain's CDR3 is CASSWDSYGYTF. The CDR3 region has the DNA TGTGCCAGCAGTTGGGACAGCTATGGCTACACCTTC. V usage is TRBV28 and J usage is TRBJ1-2; TRBD1 agrees at 7 bases. Germline V gives CDR1 MDHEN, CDR2 SYDVKM. V shed 4 bases and J 4 bases; nucleotides not matched to a gene: 0. The CDR3 consists of 12 residues.

The genes are TRBV27 and TRBJ1-5; TRBD1 matches 12 bases. The junction had 10 bases not matched to a gene; V was cut back by 6 bases and J by 4 bases. The germline V gene encodes CDR1 MNHEY and CDR2 SMNVEV (reference sequence). The CDR3 consists of 17 residues. CDR3 bases: TGTGCCAGCAGGAGGGGACAGGGGGCGGCGGAGAATCAGCCCCAGCATTTT. This codes for CASRRGQGAAENQPQHF.

This clone occurred once. The rearrangement uses TRBV19 and TRBJ2-1; D gene ambiguous. The CDR3 spans 16 residues. Germline lookup yields CDR1 LNHDA and CDR2 SQIVND (reference sequence). The ends were cut back, 4 bases at V and 5 bases at J, with 18 bases in the middle. The CDR3 DNA is TGTGCCAGTAGTAGTGCCCAGAACTCATTAGACAATGAGCAGTTCTTC. It is translated as CASSSAQNSLDNEQFF.

V gene TRBV10-3 combines with J gene TRBJ1-2; D ambiguous. This CDR3 comprises 12 residues. V was trimmed by 6 bases and J by 5 bases, leaving 10 bases between them. Germline V gene lookup returns CDR1 ENHRY and CDR2 SYGVKD. The CDR3 protein is CAIRQNDYGYTF. The CDR3 region has the DNA TGTGCCATCAGACAAAATGATTATGGCTACACCTTC.

The sample holds one count of this clone. The genes are TRBV30 and TRBJ1-2; 7 positions agree with TRBD1. The germline gives CDR1 GTSNPN, CDR2 SVGIG (reference sequence). The CDR3 runs 13 residues. V lost 4 bases to trimming and J lost 7 bases; unmatched junction nucleotides: 9. CDR3 loop: CAWTERQGVGYTF. The CDR3 bases are TGTGCCTGGACCGAACGACAGGGTGTTGGCTACACCTTC.

The chain has TRBV19 and TRBJ1-3; no definite D call. This CDR3 contains 15 residues. Germline-derived CDR1 and CDR2 are LNHDA and SQIVND (reference sequence). V was trimmed by 3 bases and J by 1 base, leaving 10 bases between them. In nucleotides, the CDR3 is TGTGCCAGTAGTATTCCTTCGGGGTCTGGAAACACCATATATTTT. Translating gives CASSIPSGSGNTIYF.

The chain is built from TRBV7-2 and TRBJ2-5; D gene uncertain. V was trimmed by 6 bases and J by 3 bases, leaving 11 bases between them. Per germline, CDR1 SGHTA and CDR2 FQGNSA. This CDR3 spans 13 amino acids. CDR3 region: CASSFSWKETQYF. As DNA, the CDR3 is TGTGCCAGCAGTTTCTCCTGGAAAGAGACCCAGTACTTC. Looking up the rest from reference TRBV7-2 and TRBJ2-5 gives the full variable domain: GAGVSQSPSNKVTEKGKDVELRCDPISGHTALYWYRQSLGQGLEFLIYFQGNSAPDKSGLPSDRFSAERTGGSVSTLTIQRTQQEDSAVYLCASSFSWKETQYFGPGTRLLVL.

The chain recombines TRBV29-1 with TRBJ2-3, with 10 nucleotides matching TRBD1. CDR3 length equals 14 residues. The V and J ends lost 7 bases and 4 bases, in that order; junction bases with no gene match: 8. Germline CDR1 and CDR2: SQVTM and ANQGSEA. The CDR3 nucleotides read TGCAGCGGTAGTAGGGACAGGGGTTCAGATACGCAGTATTTT. Protein sequence: CSGSRDRGSDTQYF.

V usage is TRBV2 and J usage is TRBJ2-2; tentatively, D is TRBD2 (6 bases). The V gene's germline CDR1 is SNHLY and CDR2 FYNNEI. The CDR3 is 15 residues long. Trimming took off 4 bases at V and 3 bases at J, with 12 bases between the two ends. CDR3 sequence: CASSGQGGDTGELFF. The DNA for the CDR3 is TGTGCCAGCAGTGGGCAGGGCGGGGACACCGGGGAGCTGTTTTTT.

This clone was counted between two and nine times. This sequence joins TRBV12-5 and TRBJ2-1; 11 bases fit TRBD2. This CDR3 is 16 amino acids long. Germline V gene lookup returns CDR1 LGHNT and CDR2 FRNRAP. V lost 1 base, J lost 8 bases, and 7 bases stayed unmatched. The chain's CDR3 is CASGLALAGGPDEQFF. As DNA, the CDR3 is TGTGCTAGTGGTTTGGCCCTAGCGGGGGGCCCGGATGAGCAGTTCTTC.

The chain recombines TRBV5-4 with TRBJ2-5; either TRBD1 or TRBD2 may fit D (5 bases each). The CDR3 has 15 amino acids. Germline CDR1 SGHNT, CDR2 YYREEE (reference sequence). Trimming pared 2 bases from V and 4 bases from J, leaving 15 bases between. The CDR3 DNA sequence: TGTGCCAGCAGCTTAACTCCAGGGAGTGCAGAGACCCAGTACTTC. This translates into CASSLTPGSAETQYF.

This clone was observed once. The V call is TRBV28, the J call TRBJ1-1, with a weak D call TRBD1 (5 bases). The CDR3 covers 15 residues. Germline V CDR1 and CDR2: MDHEN, SYDVKM. V was pared by 6 bases and J by 3 bases, with 17 bases between. Written as DNA, the CDR3 is TGTGCCAGCAGCCGGACGACAGCGCCGGACACTGAAGCTTTCTTT. As protein: CASSRTTAPDTEAFF.

CDR3 protein: CASSYRGPRDLYGYTF. CDR3 DNA: TGTGCCAGCAGCTACAGGGGGCCCCGCGACCTCTATGGCTACACCTTC. The gene calls are TRBV13 and TRBJ1-2; TRBD1 aligns across 9 bases. The CDR3 consists of 16 residues. Trimming at V came to 4 bases and at J to 4 bases, leaving 10 bases not matched to a gene. Germline V gene sequence: CDR1 PRHDT, CDR2 FYEKMQ (reference sequence).

This chain links TRBV28 with TRBJ1-5; 8 bases align to TRBD1. Unmatched junction bases numbered 3, after V lost 6 bases and J lost 5 bases. Germline V CDR1 and CDR2: MDHEN, SYDVKM. The CDR3 sequence is 13 residues long. CDR3 coding DNA: TGTGCCAGCAGGGGACAGGCGGATCAGCCCCAGCATTTT. Translating gives CASRGQADQPQHF.

This clone occurred once. This chain connects TRBV19 to TRBJ2-5, with TRBD2 matching 14 bases. Germline V CDR1 and CDR2: LNHDA, SQIVND (reference sequence). CDR3 length equals 18 residues. V gave up 3 bases and J gave up 4 bases; unmatched junction bases: 10. This CDR3 is CASSINRPGLAGVETQYF. DNA for the CDR3: TGTGCCAGTAGTATCAACCGACCGGGACTAGCGGGGGTAGAGACCCAGTACTTC.

The gene calls are TRBV7-9 and TRBJ2-3, with a tentative D call TRBD2 (5 bases). CDR1 is SEHNR and CDR2 is FQNEAQ in the germline V gene (reference sequence). This CDR3 comprises 13 residues. V lost 5 bases, J lost 3 bases, and 9 bases lay in between. CDR3 DNA sequence: TGTGCCAGCAGCCCTACTAGGACAGATACGCAGTATTTT. It codes for CASSPTRTDTQYF.

This chain links TRBV7-5 with TRBJ2-1. TRBV7-5 is listed as a pseudogene. The CDR3 totals 12 residues. CDR3 loop: CARRPIWDEQFF. CDR3 in DNA: TGTGCCAGAAGACCCATCTGGGACGAGCAGTTCTTC.

A single count supports this clone. The chain recombines TRBV19 with TRBJ2-3; perhaps TRBD1 as D (6 bases). Germline V gene sequence: CDR1 LNHDA, CDR2 SQIVND (reference sequence). CDR3 length equals 14 residues. V was cut by 10 bases and J by 2 bases, with 16 bases left in between. The CDR3 protein is CATSTGTFTDTQYF. The CDR3 DNA is TGTGCCACTTCGACAGGAACTTTCACAGATACGCAGTATTTT. Full variable domain (missing parts from reference TRBV19 and TRBJ2-3): DGGITQSPKYLFRKEGQNVTLSCEQNLNHDAMYWYRQDPGQGLRLIYYSQIVNDFQKGDIAEGYSVSREKKESFPLTVTSAQKNPTAFYLCATSTGTFTDTQYFGPGTRLTVL.

This clone was seen just once. The same CDR3 arises from other DNA sequences in this sample as well. The gene calls are TRBV7-3 and TRBJ1-1, with a tentative D call TRBD1 (5 bases). The germline gives CDR1 SGHTA, CDR2 FQGTGA. CDR3 length equals 13 residues. Trimming shortened V by 0 bases and J by 4 bases, and 6 bases separated the two germline ends. This chain's CDR3 is CASSLTGGTEAFF. The CDR3 coding sequence is TGTGCCAGCAGCTTAACCGGGGGCACTGAAGCTTTCTTT. Filled out from reference TRBV7-3 and TRBJ1-1, the complete variable domain reads GAGVSQTPSNKVTEKGKYVELRCDPISGHTALYWYRQSLGQGPEFLIYFQGTGAADDSGLPNDRFFAVRPEGSVSTLKIQRTERGDSAVYLCASSLTGGTEAFFGQGTRLTVV.

The rearrangement joins TRBV28 to TRBJ2-1, with D tentatively TRBD2 (7 bases). The V end was cut by 6 bases, the J end by 6 bases, with 18 bases between. The CDR3 loop spans 15 amino acids. In germline, CDR1 is MDHEN, CDR2 SYDVKM. The CDR3 bases are TGTGCCAGCAGGGCGGTCGGGGGGCTCAGCAATGAGCAGTTCTTC. Amino acid sequence: CASRAVGGLSNEQFF.

The V call is TRBV2, the J call TRBJ1-1, with 7 bases matching TRBD1. Germline V lookup: CDR1 SNHLY, CDR2 FYNNEI. The CDR3 spans 16 residues. Losses at the gene ends were 6 bases for V and 5 bases for J; bases not matched to a gene: 15. The CDR3 reads CASRATGRFGQTEAFF. The DNA of the CDR3 is TGTGCCAGCAGAGCGACAGGGAGGTTCGGGCAAACTGAAGCTTTCTTT. Variable domain in full (rest from reference TRBV2 and TRBJ1-1): EPEVTQTPSHQVTQMGQEVILRCVPISNHLYFYWYRQILGQKVEFLVSFYNNEISEKSEIFDDQFSVERPDGSNFTLKIRSTKLEDSAMYFCASRATGRFGQTEAFFGQGTRLTVV.

This chain uses TRBV18 with TRBJ2-2; unclear D gene. In germline, CDR1 is KGHSH, CDR2 LQKENI. The V gene lost 6 bases and the J gene lost 0 bases, with 8 bases spanning the gap. The CDR3 consists of 14 residues. CDR3: CASSKDPNTGELFF. The DNA of the CDR3 is TGTGCCAGCTCCAAGGACCCGAACACCGGGGAGCTGTTTTTT.

The V gene is TRBV4-3, the J gene TRBJ1-1, with D perhaps matching TRBD1 (6 bases). The CDR3 is 15 amino acids. CDR1 is LGHNA and CDR2 is YSLEER in the germline V gene. V lost 1 base to trimming and J lost 6 bases, with 15 bases between them. CDR3 protein: CASSQGNRVYAEAFF. As DNA, the CDR3 is TGCGCCAGCAGCCAAGGGAACAGGGTTTATGCTGAAGCTTTCTTT.